These 17 T cell receptor beta chains were sequenced from one sample in a study of OX40 agonist ivuxolimab in advanced cancers. The table came from immunoSEQ multiplex PCR; TCRdb's copy has only in-frame clones and leaves some out. The repertoire holds tens of thousands of clones, with around 93% as singletons. Sequences were derived from CD4+ or CD8+ T cells sorted from blood, sampled in a trial of the OX40 agonist ivuxolimab. These TCRs come from an adult with an advanced solid tumor such as melanoma, head and neck, liver or kidney cancer.

The chain combines TRBV5-5 with TRBJ2-7; D possibly corresponds to TRBD1 (6 bases). Deletions cut 4 bases from V and 1 base from J, with 21 bases between. The germline CDR1 and CDR2 sequences are SGHKS and YYEKEE (reference sequence). The CDR3 runs to 17 residues. CDR3 residues: CASSPDGLGQSSYEQYF. CDR3 coding DNA: TGTGCCAGCAGCCCGGATGGGCTTGGACAGAGTTCCTACGAGCAGTACTTC.

V gene TRBV9 combines with J gene TRBJ2-1; 13 bases match TRBD2. CDR3 size: 15 residues. V gave up 4 bases and J gave up 6 bases; unmatched junction bases: 4. Germline V gives CDR1 SGDLS, CDR2 YYNGEE. CDR3 in amino acids: CASSPTSGRFNEQFF. The CDR3 coding sequence is TGTGCCAGCAGCCCGACTAGCGGGAGGTTCAATGAGCAGTTCTTC.

The chain is built from TRBV2 and TRBJ2-7; TRBD1 agrees at 11 bases. CDR1 is SNHLY, CDR2 FYNNEI, per germline. V lost 6 bases, J lost 5 bases, and 6 bases stayed unmatched. The CDR3 is 14 residues long. The CDR3 spells CASSWTGGSNEQYF. The CDR3 DNA sequence: TGTGCCAGCAGCTGGACAGGGGGCAGTAACGAGCAGTACTTC.

The chain combines TRBV7-9 with TRBJ1-4, with 9 nucleotides matching TRBD1. CDR1 is SEHNR, CDR2 FQNEAQ, per germline (reference sequence). This CDR3 is built from 15 residues. Germline trimming cut 5 bases from V and 8 bases from J; bases unmatched to any gene: 9. CDR3 loop: CASSLPDRGDEKLFF. In DNA form, the CDR3 reads TGTGCCAGCAGCCTCCCGGACAGGGGAGACGAAAAACTGTTTTTT. Using reference TRBV7-9 and TRBJ1-4 for the parts outside the CDR3, the full variable domain is DTGVSQNPRHKITKRGQNVTFRCDPISEHNRLYWYRQTLGQGPEFLTYFQNEAQLEKSRLLSDRFSAERPKGSFSTLEIQRTEQGDSAMYLCASSLPDRGDEKLFFGSGTQLSVL.

This clone showed up just once. The chain recombines TRBV6-5 with TRBJ2-3, with TRBD2 matching 11 bases. The CDR3 totals 16 residues. The germline CDR1 and CDR2 sequences are MNHEY and SVGAGI. V shed 4 bases and J 2 bases; nucleotides not matched to a gene: 5. The CDR3 nucleotides read TGTGCCAGCAGTTCCGGGACTAGCGGTTCCACAGATACGCAGTATTTT. Residues: CASSSGTSGSTDTQYF.

The genes are TRBV7-9 and TRBJ1-2; a weak D match, TRBD1 (5 bases). Looked up from germline, CDR1 is SEHNR and CDR2 is FQNEAQ (reference sequence). The CDR3 is 14 amino acids. V was cut by 5 bases and J by 6 bases, with 16 bases left in between. CDR3 sequence reads: CASSVTGQGNGYTF. The CDR3 DNA sequence: TGTGCCAGCAGCGTCACGGGTCAGGGCAATGGCTACACCTTC.

The table lists this clone with a count of one. J is TRBJ2-1 and V is TRBV27; no reliable D call. V was shortened by 5 bases and J by 3 bases, with 2 bases between the two germline ends. This CDR3 comprises 11 residues. Germline V lookup: CDR1 MNHEY, CDR2 SMNVEV (reference sequence). The CDR3 protein is CASSLYNEQFF. The DNA for the CDR3 is TGTGCCAGCAGTCTCTACAATGAGCAGTTCTTC.

The V and J genes are TRBV2 and TRBJ1-2; maybe TRBD1 (5 bases). The CDR3 runs 14 residues. The germline V and J ends were trimmed by 6 bases and 5 bases, with 16 bases remaining between them. Germline V gives CDR1 SNHLY, CDR2 FYNNEI. The CDR3 coding sequence is TGTGCCAGCAGCGACTCCGGGACGGCTTATGGCTACACCTTC. Translated, it gives CASSDSGTAYGYTF.

The gene calls are TRBV10-3 and TRBJ2-7; 10 bases agree with TRBD1. J lost 5 bases, V lost 5 bases, and 18 bases had no gene match. Germline assignment: CDR1 ENHRY and CDR2 SYGVKD. The CDR3 runs to 18 residues. Here the CDR3 DNA reads TGTGCCATCAGTACCCAAAGCCGGGACAGGGGTGTGTTGGACGAGCAGTACTTC. Amino acids: CAISTQSRDRGVLDEQYF.

The chain is built from TRBV5-4 and TRBJ2-2; the match to TRBD1 covers 7 bases. The CDR3 covers 15 residues. Trimming removed 3 bases from V and 1 base from J; junction bases left unmatched: 3. Germline V gene sequence: CDR1 SGHNT, CDR2 YYREEE (reference sequence). The CDR3 is CASSYGTENTGELFF. DNA of the CDR3: TGTGCCAGCAGCTACGGGACAGAGAACACCGGGGAGCTGTTTTTT.

The chain has TRBV18 and TRBJ2-7; unclear D gene. Germline V gene lookup returns CDR1 KGHSH and CDR2 LQKENI. The ends were cut back, 3 bases at V and 0 bases at J, with 12 bases in the middle. This CDR3 region has 15 residues. CDR3 amino acids: CASSPSETFSYEQYF. CDR3 DNA: TGTGCCAGCTCACCGTCCGAGACCTTCTCCTACGAGCAGTACTTC. Variable domain in full (rest from reference TRBV18 and TRBJ2-7): NAGVMQNPRHLVRRRGQEARLRCSPMKGHSHVYWYRQLPEEGLKFMVYLQKENIIDESGMPKERFSAEFPKEGPSILRIQQVVRGDSAAYFCASSPSETFSYEQYFGPGTRLTVT.

The rearrangement uses TRBV15 and TRBJ2-1; 8 nucleotides line up with TRBD2. Per the germline V gene, CDR1 is LNHNV and CDR2 is YYDKDF (reference sequence). The CDR3 is 15 residues long. The V gene end was trimmed by 1 base and the J gene end by 7 bases; junction bases not matched to a gene: 6. CDR3 loop: CATSRVAGLGNEQFF. The CDR3 DNA follows: TGTGCCACCAGCAGAGTAGCGGGATTGGGGAATGAGCAGTTCTTC.

This chain links TRBV13 with TRBJ2-4; 10 bases fit TRBD2. Trimming at V came to 2 bases and at J to 8 bases, leaving 12 bases not matched to a gene. The CDR3 is made up of 17 amino acids. The germline V gene has CDR1 PRHDT and CDR2 FYEKMQ (reference sequence). The CDR3 loop reads CASSLRGAGGLLDIQYF. As DNA, the CDR3 is TGTGCCAGCAGCTTAAGGGGAGCGGGAGGGCTTCTGGACATTCAGTACTTC.

About this clone: Other nucleotide sequences from this sample produce the same CDR3. The chain has TRBV27 and TRBJ1-1; D gene uncertain. Trimming pared 0 bases from V and 6 bases from J, leaving 11 bases between. The CDR3 runs to 14 residues. CDR1 is MNHEY, CDR2 SMNVEV, per germline (reference sequence). CDR3 region: CASSLSLGFAEAFF. The CDR3 DNA sequence: TGTGCCAGCAGTTTATCGCTTGGGTTCGCTGAAGCTTTCTTT.

As DNA, the CDR3 is TGTGCCAGCAGTGAATGGGACAGGGATGTCGATGGCTACACCTTC. Its protein is CASSEWDRDVDGYTF. V usage is TRBV6-1 and J usage is TRBJ1-2; 9 nucleotides agree with TRBD1. With V trimmed by 2 bases and J by 6 bases, 7 bases remained unmatched. This CDR3 has 15 residues. The germline gives CDR1 MNHNS, CDR2 SASEGT.

The rearrangement joins TRBV27 to TRBJ2-3; D not resolved. The germline V gene encodes CDR1 MNHEY and CDR2 SMNVEV (reference sequence). Trimming pared 6 bases from V and 4 bases from J, leaving 8 bases between. CDR3 size: 12 residues. The CDR3 nucleotides read TGTGCCAGCAGCCCGGCAGCAGATACGCAGTATTTT. Protein sequence: CASSPAADTQYF.

The gene calls are TRBV7-2 and TRBJ1-1; D remains ambiguous. V was trimmed by 3 bases and J by 2 bases, leaving 7 bases between them. This CDR3 has 13 residues. Germline CDR1 and CDR2: SGHTA and FQGNSA. The DNA of the CDR3 is TGTGCCAGCAGCTTTTCAGTCAACACTGAAGCTTTCTTT. Translating it yields CASSFSVNTEAFF. Full variable domain (rest looked up from reference TRBV7-2 and TRBJ1-1): GAGVSQSPSNKVTEKGKDVELRCDPISGHTALYWYRQSLGQGLEFLIYFQGNSAPDKSGLPSDRFSAERTGGSVSTLTIQRTQQEDSAVYLCASSFSVNTEAFFGQGTRLTVV.